This TCR beta chain is drawn from a study of molecular identifiers for immune sequencing clone quantification. Using a CD8+CD4-CCR7+CD45RA+ phenotype, naive CD8 T cells were sorted. The CDR3 is 15 residues long. V shed 6 bases, J shed 2 bases, and the junction held 5 bases outside the gene matches. TCRdb re-called the PCR reads with MiXCR, one entry per CDR3 protein. The sample has several thousand distinct CDR3 sequences; roughly an eighth are singletons. Judged by abundance, this clonotype is medium-sized. Sequencing input: naive CD8+ T cells from blood, with Jurkat cell RNA spiked in. Subset meaning: FACS-sorted CD8+CD4-CCR7+CD45RA+ naive T cells. The TCR sequence derives from a human donor in good health. Some libraries in this study had Jurkat cell RNA spiked in. The gene calls are TRBV12-3 or TRBV12-4 and TRBJ2-7; 12 bases are shared with TRBD2. CDR3 sequence reads: CASSSTSGGAYEQYF. Written as DNA, the CDR3 is TGTGCCAGCAGCTCGACTAGCGGGGGAGCCTACGAGCAGTACTTC.